In its sample, the clone carrying this T cell receptor (beta chain) was seen many times. The data were obtained in a study of blood T cells in healthy people across ages. PCR was performed a second time for roughly 7 to 11 cycles using a sample-barcoded 5' primer and a J-beta primer mix. MiXCR was run by TCRdb on the 5' RACE reads, yielding one entry per CDR3 protein. The data hold more than 800,000 distinct CDR3 sequences, with around 26% observed a single time. V lost 8 bases and J 4 bases, leaving 14 bases between the germline ends. The CDR3 totals 13 residues. The authors drew about 9.5 milliliters of peripheral blood from each donor.

This chain connects TRBV12-3 or TRBV12-4 to TRBJ1-1; D perhaps matches TRBD1 (5 bases). The receptor comes from a woman older than 75 in good health. Sequenced input: blood. CDR3 region: CASHQSGGTEAFF. The CDR3 region has the DNA TGTGCCAGCCATCAGAGCGGGGGCACTGAAGCTTTCTTT.